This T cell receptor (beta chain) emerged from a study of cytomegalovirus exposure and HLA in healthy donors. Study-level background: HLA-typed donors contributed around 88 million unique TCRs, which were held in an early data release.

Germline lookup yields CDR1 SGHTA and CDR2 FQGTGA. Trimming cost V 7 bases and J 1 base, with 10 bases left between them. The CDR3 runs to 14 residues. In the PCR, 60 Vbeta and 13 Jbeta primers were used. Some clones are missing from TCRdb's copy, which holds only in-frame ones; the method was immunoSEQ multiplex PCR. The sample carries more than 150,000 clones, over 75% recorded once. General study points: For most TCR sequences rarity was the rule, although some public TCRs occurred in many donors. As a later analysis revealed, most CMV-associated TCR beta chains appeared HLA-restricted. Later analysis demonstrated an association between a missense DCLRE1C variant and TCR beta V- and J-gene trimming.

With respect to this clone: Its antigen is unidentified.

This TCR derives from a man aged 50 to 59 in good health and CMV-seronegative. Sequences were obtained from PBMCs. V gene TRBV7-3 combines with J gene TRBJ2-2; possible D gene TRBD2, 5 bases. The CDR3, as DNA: TGTGCCAGCACCATTCGGGAGAACACCGGGGAGCTGTTTTTT. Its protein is CASTIRENTGELFF. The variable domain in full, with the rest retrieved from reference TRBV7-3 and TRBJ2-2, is GAGVSQTPSNKVTEKGKYVELRCDPISGHTALYWYRQSLGQGPEFLIYFQGTGAADDSGLPNDRFFAVRPEGSVSTLKIQRTERGDSAVYLCASTIRENTGELFFGEGSRLTVL.